Listed here is a single T cell receptor beta chain. Its antigen is undetermined. Unique molecular identifiers were used in preparing the TCRbeta library. TCRdb called the PCR reads again in MiXCR, with one record for every CDR3 protein. The data contain over 100,000 distinct CDR3 sequences, 9% to 12% of them singletons. Germline CDR1 reads SGHRS; CDR2 reads YFSETQ. CDR3 length equals 18 residues. V shed 4 bases and J 1 base; nucleotides not matched to a gene: 12. The data derive from a study of T-cell reconstitution after alpha-beta-depleted transplantation in children. Overall study results and limits: There were some patients whose high TCRbeta diversity at day 60 came from surviving recipient T cells and thymic progenitors. About two months after transplant, alpha-beta T cells reportedly came from several hundred expanded graft clones. T cells produced anew were the main source of T-cell counts and diversity one year after transplant.

This TCR came from a boy between 2 and 10 years old with acute lymphoblastic leukemia, due to receive a stem cell transplant. The material was PBMCs, obtained before TCRalphabeta/CD19-depleted stem cell transplant. The V call is TRBV5-1, the J call TRBJ2-3; 10 bases match TRBD1. CDR3 loop: CASSPTPTGTGGTDTQYF. In DNA form, the CDR3 reads TGCGCCAGCAGCCCTACCCCCACCGGGACAGGGGGCACAGATACGCAGTATTTT.